Each of the 19 T cell receptor beta chains below was sequenced from the same sample in a study of blood T cell repertoires in COVID-19. Generated by immunoSEQ multiplex PCR, the TCRdb table keeps only in-frame clones and is missing some. Among some 490,000 clones listed, more than 85% were seen once. The sequencing sample was made of PBMCs or T cells enriched from blood (not recorded which). These receptors all stem from an older woman who had recovered from COVID-19.

The chain has TRBV5-1 and TRBJ2-3, with D maybe TRBD2 (6 bases). The germline V gene has CDR1 SGHRS and CDR2 YFSETQ. The CDR3 consists of 14 residues. V was cut by 5 bases and J by 5 bases, with 15 bases left in between. In DNA, the CDR3 is TGCGCCAGCAGGACCGGGACTGGGAGAGATACGCAGTATTTT. It specifies CASRTGTGRDTQYF.

This sequence joins TRBV28 and TRBJ1-2, with 7 bases matching TRBD1. The CDR3 length is 14 residues. After removal of 5 bases from V and 7 bases from J, the junction contained 10 bases not matched to a gene. CDR1 is MDHEN and CDR2 is SYDVKM in the germline V gene. The CDR3 DNA follows: TGTGCCAGCAGTCCGCGAGACAGGGTCTCTGGCTACACCTTC. As protein: CASSPRDRVSGYTF.

This clone has just a few counts. This rearrangement joins TRBV4-1 to TRBJ2-1, with 10 bases lining up with TRBD1. With 4 bases clipped from V and 0 bases from J, the junction kept 15 bases outside the gene matches. The CDR3 consists of 20 residues. The germline V gene has CDR1 MGHRA and CDR2 YSYEKL. Written as DNA, the CDR3 is TGCGCCAGCAGCCTAAGACAGGGGGCAGGTGTTGGTAGCTCCTACAATGAGCAGTTCTTC. The encoded protein is CASSLRQGAGVGSSYNEQFF.

This clone has only a few counts. The chain has TRBV18 and TRBJ1-2, with 8 bases that match TRBD1. V lost 2 bases and J lost 3; bases outside the gene matches: 5. Looked up from germline, CDR1 is KGHSH and CDR2 is LQKENI. This CDR3 region has 15 residues. In DNA form, the CDR3 reads TGTGCCAGCTCACCAGGGACAGGTTCGGACTATGGCTACACCTTC. Protein: CASSPGTGSDYGYTF. The entire variable domain, with the rest obtained from reference TRBV18 and TRBJ1-2, is as follows: NAGVMQNPRHLVRRRGQEARLRCSPMKGHSHVYWYRQLPEEGLKFMVYLQKENIIDESGMPKERFSAEFPKEGPSILRIQQVVRGDSAAYFCASSPGTGSDYGYTFGSGTRLTVV.

This clone was found once. The sample has other DNA sequences that encode this CDR3 too. The chain is built from TRBV5-1 and TRBJ1-2; a possible D gene is TRBD1 (5 bases). The CDR3 loop spans 14 amino acids. Germline V lookup: CDR1 SGHRS, CDR2 YFSETQ. The ends were cut back, 0 bases at V and 4 bases at J, with 10 bases in the middle. This chain's CDR3 is CASSLDQGGYGYTF. CDR3 nucleotide sequence: TGCGCCAGCAGCTTGGACCAGGGAGGCTATGGCTACACCTTC.

J is TRBJ2-7 and V is TRBV19, with D tentatively TRBD1 (6 bases). The CDR3 runs 15 residues. The V gene's germline CDR1 is LNHDA and CDR2 SQIVND (reference sequence). Trimming cost V 3 bases and J 2 bases, with 14 bases left between them. CDR3 in amino acids: CASSIGQTPAYEQYF. DNA of the CDR3: TGTGCCAGTAGTATTGGACAGACCCCTGCCTACGAGCAGTACTTC. Drawing the rest from reference TRBV19 and TRBJ2-7, the complete variable domain is DGGITQSPKYLFRKEGQNVTLSCEQNLNHDAMYWYRQDPGQGLRLIYYSQIVNDFQKGDIAEGYSVSREKKESFPLTVTSAQKNPTAFYLCASSIGQTPAYEQYFGPGTRLTVT.

The chain has TRBV5-1 and TRBJ2-5; tentative D call: TRBD2 (5 bases). Between the trimmed V and J ends, which lost 1 base and 5 bases, there was a span of 9 bases. This CDR3 has 13 residues. CDR1 and CDR2 from the germline V gene are SGHRS and YFSETQ. In DNA, the CDR3 is TGCGCCAGCAGCTTGAGCCCGGGGGAGACCCAGTACTTC. Its translation: CASSLSPGETQYF.

The J gene is TRBJ1-1, the V gene TRBV2, with a weak D call TRBD1 (6 bases). The CDR3 sequence is 13 residues long. The germline CDR1 and CDR2 sequences are SNHLY and FYNNEI. Trimming removed 7 bases at V and 3 bases at J, with 12 bases between. DNA of the CDR3: TGTGCCAGCACGTTTTCAGGGGACACTGAAGCTTTCTTT. Translation gives CASTFSGDTEAFF.

V and J are TRBV30 and TRBJ1-1; tentatively, D is TRBD1 (5 bases). V lost 2 bases and J 4 bases, leaving 17 bases between the germline ends. This CDR3 region has 15 residues. Germline loops: CDR1 GTSNPN, CDR2 SVGIG (reference sequence). The CDR3 nucleotides are TGTGCCTGGAGTCCGCCTGGGGCTCCGAGCACTGAAGCTTTCTTT. This sequence encodes CAWSPPGAPSTEAFF.

The V gene is TRBV9, the J gene TRBJ1-3; 7 bases match TRBD1. The germline CDR1 and CDR2 sequences are SGDLS and YYNGEE. Germline trimming cut 3 bases from V and 0 bases from J; bases unmatched to any gene: 0. This CDR3 has 14 residues. The CDR3 here is CASSGDSSGNTIYF. The CDR3 nucleotides read TGTGCCAGCAGCGGGGACAGCTCTGGAAACACCATATATTTT.

V gene TRBV13 combines with J gene TRBJ1-1, with a tentative D call TRBD1 (5 bases). Germline lookup yields CDR1 PRHDT and CDR2 FYEKMQ (reference sequence). CDR3 length: 11 residues. Trimming removed 3 bases at V and 6 bases at J, with 5 bases between. This CDR3 is CASSLGPEAFF. In nucleotides, the CDR3 is TGTGCCAGCAGCTTGGGGCCTGAAGCTTTCTTT.

The chain joins TRBV5-1 to TRBJ1-6, with 8 bases lining up with TRBD1. Germline CDR1 and CDR2: SGHRS and YFSETQ. The junction had 2 bases not matched to a gene; V was cut back by 4 bases and J by 5 bases. The CDR3 is made up of 14 amino acids. The CDR3 DNA follows: TGCGCCAGCAGCCGGGGACAGGATAATTCACCCCTCCACTTT. Translating gives CASSRGQDNSPLHF.

Note on this clone: This sample includes further DNA sequences coding for the same CDR3. In DNA, the CDR3 is TGTGCCAGCAGTTACGGCAGGAACACTGAAGCTTTCTTT. The encoded protein is CASSYGRNTEAFF. The genes are TRBV6-5 and TRBJ1-1; D unresolved. The ends were cut back, 2 bases at V and 1 base at J, with 5 bases in the middle. The germline CDR1 and CDR2 sequences are MNHEY and SVGAGI. The CDR3 loop spans 13 amino acids.

J is TRBJ1-1 and V is TRBV2; D is ambiguous. Trimming shortened V by 3 bases and J by 5 bases, and 16 bases separated the two germline ends. Germline V gene data show CDR1 as SNHLY and CDR2 as FYNNEI. The CDR3 length is 15 residues. This chain's CDR3 is CASSDPSRGRTEAFF. In DNA, the CDR3 is TGTGCCAGCAGTGATCCCTCGCGAGGGAGGACTGAAGCTTTCTTT.

The rearrangement links TRBV5-1 to TRBJ2-2, with 8 nucleotides matching TRBD1. With V trimmed by 0 bases and J by 5 bases, 6 bases remained unmatched. CDR3 length: 16 amino acids. Per germline, CDR1 SGHRS and CDR2 YFSETQ. DNA of the CDR3: TGCGCCAGCAGCTTGGGGGGACAGGACGTGACCGGGGAGCTGTTTTTT. It is translated as CASSLGGQDVTGELFF.

V and J are TRBV28 and TRBJ1-4, with TRBD1 matching over 10 bases. V was clipped by 5 bases and J by 3 bases; unmatched bases: 6. This CDR3 is 16 amino acids long. Germline CDR1 is MDHEN and CDR2 is SYDVKM. This CDR3 reads CASSEDRGTANEKLFF. The CDR3 nucleotides read TGTGCCAGCAGTGAGGACAGGGGGACTGCTAATGAAAAACTGTTTTTT.

The chain links TRBV4-1 to TRBJ1-2; 8 bases are shared with TRBD1. The CDR3 spans 15 residues. Unmatched junction bases numbered 6, after V lost 0 bases and J lost 6 bases. In germline, CDR1 is MGHRA, CDR2 YSYEKL. The CDR3 region is CASSQDGAGGDGYTF. The DNA for the CDR3 is TGCGCCAGCAGCCAAGATGGGGCAGGGGGCGATGGCTACACCTTC.

The J gene is TRBJ1-1, the V gene TRBV5-1, with TRBD1 matching over 7 bases. Trimming removed 3 bases from V and 7 bases from J; junction bases left unmatched: 3. CDR3 length equals 12 residues. The germline CDR1 and CDR2 sequences are SGHRS and YFSETQ. The CDR3 nucleotides are TGCGCCAGCAGCTCTCAGGGGGTTGAAGCTTTCTTT. The encoded protein is CASSSQGVEAFF.

The chain couples TRBV6-5 to TRBJ2-5; TRBD2 is a possible D gene (6 bases). V gave up 6 bases and J gave up 7 bases, with 21 bases separating them. In germline, CDR1 is MNHEY, CDR2 SVGAGI. CDR3 size: 15 residues. For the CDR3, the DNA is TGTGCCAGCAGCATCGACAGTAGCGGTTCGGGGACCCAGTACTTC. Protein: CASSIDSSGSGTQYF.